This T cell receptor beta chain was captured by sequencing in a study of siplizumab effects on memory and regulatory T cells. CDR3 length: 11 amino acids. CDR1 DFQATT and CDR2 SNEGSKA come from the germline V gene (reference sequence). Repertoires were generated with immunoSEQ multiplex PCR, while TCRdb's copy carries only in-frame clones and drops some. The table lists more than 90,000 clones, 85% to 95% of them singletons, with approximately 1.2% in the top ten. Regarding this clone: Its antigen is not identified.

Whole-study results and caveats: Naive T cells looked more diverse than memory cells, and they looked like major contributors to the alloresponse. The study did not confirm that proliferating Tregs from siplizumab cultures were suppressive.

The sequence derives from a human donor in good health. The chain links TRBV20-1 to TRBJ2-7; 7 positions agree with TRBD1. Specimen: non-Treg CD4+ T cells sorted from blood. The CDR3 protein is CSEGTVDEQYF. As DNA, the CDR3 is TGCAGCGAAGGGACAGTAGACGAGCAGTACTTC.